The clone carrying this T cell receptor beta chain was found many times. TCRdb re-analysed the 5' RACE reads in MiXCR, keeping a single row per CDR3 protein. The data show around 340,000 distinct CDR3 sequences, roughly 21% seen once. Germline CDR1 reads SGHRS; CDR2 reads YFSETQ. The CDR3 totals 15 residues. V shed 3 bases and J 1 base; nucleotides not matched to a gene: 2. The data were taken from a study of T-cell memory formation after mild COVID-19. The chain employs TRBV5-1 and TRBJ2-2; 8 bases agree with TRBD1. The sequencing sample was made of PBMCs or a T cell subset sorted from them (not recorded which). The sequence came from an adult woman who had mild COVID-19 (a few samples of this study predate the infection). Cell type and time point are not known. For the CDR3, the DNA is TGCGCCAGCAGCTCTGGACAGGGGAACACCGGGGAGCTGTTTTTT. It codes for CASSSGQGNTGELFF.